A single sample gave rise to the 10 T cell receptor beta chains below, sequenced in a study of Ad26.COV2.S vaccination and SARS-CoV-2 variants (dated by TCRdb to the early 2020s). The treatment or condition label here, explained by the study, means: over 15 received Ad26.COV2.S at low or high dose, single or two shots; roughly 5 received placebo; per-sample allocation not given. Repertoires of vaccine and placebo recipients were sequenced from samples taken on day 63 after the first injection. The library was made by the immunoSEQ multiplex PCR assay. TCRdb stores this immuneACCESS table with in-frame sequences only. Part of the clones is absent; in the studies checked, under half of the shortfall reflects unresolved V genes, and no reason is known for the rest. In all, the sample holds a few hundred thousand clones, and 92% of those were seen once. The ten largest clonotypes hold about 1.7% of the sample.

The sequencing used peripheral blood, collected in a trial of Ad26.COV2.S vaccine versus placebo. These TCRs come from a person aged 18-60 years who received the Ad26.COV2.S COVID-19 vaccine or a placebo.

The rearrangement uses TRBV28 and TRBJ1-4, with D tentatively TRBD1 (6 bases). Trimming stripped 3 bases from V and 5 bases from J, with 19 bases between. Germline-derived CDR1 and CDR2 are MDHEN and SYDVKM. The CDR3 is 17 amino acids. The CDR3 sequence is CASSFLNDRLLNEKLFF. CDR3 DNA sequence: TGTGCCAGCAGTTTCCTGAATGACAGGCTACTCAATGAAAAACTGTTTTTT.

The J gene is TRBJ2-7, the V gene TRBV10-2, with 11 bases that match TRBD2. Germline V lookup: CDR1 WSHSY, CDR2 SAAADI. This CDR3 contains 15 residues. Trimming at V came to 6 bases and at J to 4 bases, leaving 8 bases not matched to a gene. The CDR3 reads CASSMTGTSGYEQYF. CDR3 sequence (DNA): TGCGCCAGCAGCATGACCGGGACTAGCGGATACGAGCAGTACTTC.

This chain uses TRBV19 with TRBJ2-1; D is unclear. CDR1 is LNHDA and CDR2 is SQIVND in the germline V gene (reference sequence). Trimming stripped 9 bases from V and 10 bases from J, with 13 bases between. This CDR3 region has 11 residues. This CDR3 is CASEHGSEQFF. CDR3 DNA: TGTGCCAGCGAACACGGGTCGGAGCAGTTCTTC.

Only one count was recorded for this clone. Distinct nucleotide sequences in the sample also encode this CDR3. Here the CDR3 reads CAWRGRGGNTEAFF. The DNA for the CDR3 is TGTGCCTGGAGAGGCAGGGGAGGGAACACTGAAGCTTTCTTT. The rearrangement joins TRBV30 to TRBJ1-1, with a possible D match to TRBD1 (6 bases). CDR3 length equals 14 residues. The germline gives CDR1 GTSNPN, CDR2 SVGIG (reference sequence). V shed 3 bases and J shed 1 base, with 12 bases lying between them.

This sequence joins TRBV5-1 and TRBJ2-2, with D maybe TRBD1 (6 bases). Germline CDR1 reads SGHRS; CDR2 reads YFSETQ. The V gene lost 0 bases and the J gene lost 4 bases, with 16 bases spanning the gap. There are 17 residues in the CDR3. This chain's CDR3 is CASSLAGARVRTGELFF. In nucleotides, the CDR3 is TGCGCCAGCAGCTTGGCAGGGGCCCGCGTGCGCACCGGGGAGCTGTTTTTT. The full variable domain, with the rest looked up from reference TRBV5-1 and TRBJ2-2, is KAGVTQTPRYLIKTRGQQVTLSCSPISGHRSVSWYQQTPGQGLQFLFEYFSETQRNKGNFPGRFSGRQFSNSRSEMNVSTLELGDSALYLCASSLAGARVRTGELFFGEGSRLTVL.

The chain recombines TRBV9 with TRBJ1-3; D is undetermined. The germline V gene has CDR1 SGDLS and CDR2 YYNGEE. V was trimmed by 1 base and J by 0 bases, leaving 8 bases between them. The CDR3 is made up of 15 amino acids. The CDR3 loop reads CASSVSGISGNTIYF. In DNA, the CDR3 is TGTGCCAGCAGCGTAAGCGGTATCTCTGGAAACACCATATATTTT.

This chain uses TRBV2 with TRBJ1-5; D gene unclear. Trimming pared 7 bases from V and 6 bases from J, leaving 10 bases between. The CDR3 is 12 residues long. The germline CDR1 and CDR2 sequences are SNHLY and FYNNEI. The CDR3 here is CASTGLGQPQHF. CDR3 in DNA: TGTGCCAGCACGGGGTTGGGTCAGCCCCAGCATTTT.

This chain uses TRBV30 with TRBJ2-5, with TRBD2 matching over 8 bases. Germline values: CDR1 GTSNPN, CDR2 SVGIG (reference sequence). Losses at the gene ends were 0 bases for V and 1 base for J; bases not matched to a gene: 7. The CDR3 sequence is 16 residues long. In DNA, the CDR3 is TGTGCCTGGAGTGTAGGTAGCGGGAACTTCCAAGAGACCCAGTACTTC. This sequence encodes CAWSVGSGNFQETQYF.

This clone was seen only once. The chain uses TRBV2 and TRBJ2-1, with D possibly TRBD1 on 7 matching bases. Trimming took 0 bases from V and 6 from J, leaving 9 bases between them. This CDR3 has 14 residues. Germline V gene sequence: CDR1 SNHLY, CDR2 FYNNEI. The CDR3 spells CASSEARGANEQFF. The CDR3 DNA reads TGTGCCAGCAGTGAAGCCAGGGGGGCCAATGAGCAGTTCTTC. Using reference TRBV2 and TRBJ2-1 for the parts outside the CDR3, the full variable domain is EPEVTQTPSHQVTQMGQEVILRCVPISNHLYFYWYRQILGQKVEFLVSFYNNEISEKSEIFDDQFSVERPDGSNFTLKIRSTKLEDSAMYFCASSEARGANEQFFGPGTRLTVL.

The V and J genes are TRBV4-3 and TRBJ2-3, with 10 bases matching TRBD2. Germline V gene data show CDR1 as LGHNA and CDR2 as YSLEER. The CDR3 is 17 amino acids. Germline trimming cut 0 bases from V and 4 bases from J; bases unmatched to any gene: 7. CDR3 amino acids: CASSQDKRGGWADTQYF. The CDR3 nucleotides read TGCGCCAGCAGCCAAGATAAGCGGGGGGGCTGGGCAGATACGCAGTATTTT.